Here is one T cell receptor beta chain with its context. This clone's antigen is unknown. No per-base quality is available; no much larger clone lies one base away. The sample comes from a study of blood T cell repertoires in COVID-19 (dated by TCRdb to about 2020). Study-wide context: Samples covering the acute and convalescent phases of COVID-19 were provided by collaborators in the United States, Italy and Spain. The prospective study material was composed of cDNA or gDNA derived from T cells, B-cell-depleted T cells, or PBMCs. Deeply sampled blood TCRbeta repertoires from subjects exposed to, actively infected with, or recovered from COVID-19 were included in the dataset. The repertoires were released in a freely available public database meant as a resource for research on the immune response to SARS-CoV-2. The samples were drawn from the first 160 participants of the ongoing ImmuneRACE study and from over a thousand subjects provided by 6 global collaborators. The sample metadata nearly always contained a de-identified subject ID, COVID-19 status, age in years and sex. Where available, HLA class I and class II types were taken from metadata supplied by the sample provider and were not determined by assay-based typing.

Per the germline V gene, ENHRY is the CDR1 and SYGVKD is the CDR2. Including the terminal cysteine and phenylalanine, the CDR3 comprises 15 residues. Just the 45-base CDR3 DNA is kept, in frame starting at base 1. V loses 6 bases of germline sequence and J loses 2 bases, and the interval between the two ends is 16 bases. Overall study results and their limits: Clinical and demographic metadata were provided uncurated, with the amount varying by source and participant.

Collaborating institutions collected whole blood in K2EDTA tubes following their own protocols. For TCRbeta analysis, collaborator samples were shipped as frozen whole blood, as isolated PBMCs, or as DNA extracted from either sample type. TCRbeta CDR3 regions were amplified from genomic DNA by means of the immunoSEQ Assay, a bias-controlled multiplex PCR. On the study's bioinformatics: The number of nucleated cells in each sample was estimated from the amplification of reference gene primers within the assay. To quantify the absolute abundance of each unique TCRbeta CDR3 rearrangement, sequence reads were collapsed and filtered. Productive Simpson clonality was computed per sample as the square root of Simpson's diversity index over productive rearrangements. In its TCRdb copy, this immuneACCESS table keeps in-frame sequences only and misses some clones. Where compared with another copy, unresolved V genes explain less than half of these, and the others have no known cause. Clone size and V and J calls were adopted from that table, with D and trimming inferred from the DNA. Within this sample are about 130,000 clones, with about four fifths of them counted one time only. The ten largest make up roughly 15% of the sample.

The TCR sequence derives from a woman of 80 years or more with acute or convalescent COVID-19. The sequenced sample consisted of peripheral blood. The chain is encoded by TRBV10-3 joined to TRBJ1-1; the D segment could be TRBD1, given 5 matching bases. The nucleotide sequence reads as follows: TGTGCCATCAGGCCAGGGCTAGGAACTAACACTGAAGCTTTCTTT. Translation gives CAIRPGLGTNTEAFF.